The next 28 T cell receptor beta chains were all read from a single sample in a study of metastatic and nonmetastatic thyroid tumors (dated by TCRdb to the early 2020s). Before undergoing thyroid surgery, none of the patients had been given any kind of treatment. Libraries were constructed by PCR. Sequencing was performed on an Illumina HiSeq 4000. Starting from the raw public reads, TCRdb applied fastp trimming at Q25, assembled clones with MiXCR and retained in-frame beta chains. This sample gives tens of thousands of clones in total; around a sixth of them show up just once. In total, the top ten clones hold under 8.5% of the sample. What was sequenced was blood. The receptors stem from a female donor with papillary thyroid cancer or a benign thyroid nodule (not recorded which). Some clones in this sample may be carry-over from other donors' samples.

Ten or more counts support this clone. The V and J genes are TRBV19 and TRBJ2-4; 7 bases line up with TRBD1. The V and J ends lost 5 bases and 5 bases, in that order; junction bases with no gene match: 6. Germline CDR1 LNHDA, CDR2 SQIVND (reference sequence). This CDR3 region has 14 residues. Here the CDR3 DNA reads TGTGCCAGTAGTTCCTCCGGGACAGAAAACATTCAGTACTTC. This gives the protein CASSSSGTENIQYF.

At least ten counts were recorded for this clone. The chain couples TRBV30 to TRBJ1-3; D is ambiguous. The CDR3 is 12 residues long. The ends were cut back, 1 base at V and 3 bases at J, with 4 bases in the middle. Germline values: CDR1 GTSNPN, CDR2 SVGIG (reference sequence). The CDR3 coding sequence is TGTGCCTGGAGTGATCGTGGAAACACCATATATTTT. This encodes CAWSDRGNTIYF.

This clone was seen a handful of times. A much larger clone differs from this one at a single base, so this may be a read error. The V and J genes are TRBV6-2 or TRBV6-3 and TRBJ2-1, with 7 bases matching TRBD1. From germline, CDR1 is MNHEY and CDR2 SVGEGT. This CDR3 comprises 16 residues. CDR3 amino acids: CASSYSSDRVYNEQFF. CDR3 nucleotide sequence: TGTGCTAGCAGTTACTCGAGTGACAGGGTCTACAATGAGCAGTTCTTC.

Comment on this clone: Likely a read error: the CDR3 ends without its conserved phenylalanine or tryptophan. The chain carries TRBV28 and TRBJ1-2, with TRBD1 identical over 11 bases. V was clipped by 3 bases and J by 8 bases; unmatched bases: 11. Germline CDR1 is MDHEN and CDR2 is SYDVKM. This CDR3 spans 16 amino acids. CDR3 sequence (DNA): TGTGCCAGCAGTTTTTGGGACAGGGGGTCCAACGGGGGCTACACCTCC. It codes for CASSFWDRGSNGGYTS.

In regard to this clone: At one boundary the junction diverges from the germline segment, which might be a read error. V gene TRBV5-4 combines with J gene TRBJ2-6; the D gene is possibly TRBD2 (6 bases). This CDR3 region has 17 residues. CDR1 and CDR2 (germline): SGHNT, YYREEE (reference sequence). The CDR3 DNA reads as TGTGCCAGCAGCTTGTGTTTGGGGGACTCTGTGGCCAACGTCCTGACTTTC. The encoded protein is CASSLCLGDSVANVLTF.

The table lists this clone with many counts. The DNA of the CDR3 is TGCGCCAGCAGCTTGTTGGGCGTTGCTCGGGAGCAGGGGGATGAGCAGTTCTTC. This sequence encodes CASSLLGVAREQGDEQFF. V gene TRBV5-1 combines with J gene TRBJ2-1; a weak D match, TRBD1 (7 bases). V gave up 1 base and J gave up 8 bases, with 25 bases separating them. Germline CDR1 reads SGHRS; CDR2 reads YFSETQ. This CDR3 comprises 18 residues.

In its sample, this clone was seen many times. The chain uses TRBV19 and TRBJ1-2; a weak D match, TRBD1 (5 bases). Germline values: CDR1 LNHDA, CDR2 SQIVND (reference sequence). This CDR3 is built from 13 residues. Trimming cost V 3 bases and J 6 bases, with 11 bases left between them. The chain's CDR3 is CASSMWQGHGYTF. The CDR3 nucleotides read TGTGCCAGTAGTATGTGGCAGGGTCATGGCTACACCTTC.

The chain carries TRBV5-1 and TRBJ1-3; D possibly corresponds to TRBD1 (6 bases). Germline V CDR1 and CDR2: SGHRS, YFSETQ. Trimming removed 2 bases from V and 0 bases from J, with 15 bases in between. This CDR3 contains 17 residues. CDR3 sequence (DNA): TGCGCCAGCAGCTTCATGCCGGGACATCGCTCTGGAAACACCATATATTTT. This sequence encodes CASSFMPGHRSGNTIYF.

This clone was counted only a few times. The chain is built from TRBV28 and TRBJ2-7; D call uncertain. The CDR3 runs 14 residues. Germline V gene data show CDR1 as MDHEN and CDR2 as SYDVKM. Trimming shortened V by 2 bases and J by 4 bases, and 12 bases separated the two germline ends. CDR3 in amino acids: CASSLQAALYEQYF. CDR3 bases: TGTGCCAGCAGTTTACAGGCGGCTCTATACGAGCAGTACTTC.

The table lists this clone with many counts. A junction end diverges from the germline sequence, so it may reflect a read error. The chain joins TRBV24-1 to TRBJ1-5; no clear D. This CDR3 comprises 15 residues. Germline CDR1 and CDR2: KGHDR and SFDVKD. The CDR3 sequence: CAARPVPESNQPQHF. CDR3 DNA sequence: TGTGCCGCCAGACCGGTTCCGGAGAGCAATCAGCCCCAGCATTTT.

This clone was recorded many times. The V gene is TRBV19, the J gene TRBJ1-1; D might be TRBD1 (5 bases). Germline loops: CDR1 LNHDA, CDR2 SQIVND (reference sequence). Trimming removed 4 bases from V and 6 bases from J, with 18 bases in between. This CDR3 has 15 amino acids. Here the CDR3 DNA reads TGTGCCAGTAGTACCCCCCGGGGGAGGATCTCTGAAGCTTTCTTT. It yields the protein CASSTPRGRISEAFF.

The table lists this clone with many counts. A read error may explain this, as a much larger clone is one base away. The sample has other DNA sequences that encode this CDR3 too. This sequence joins TRBV20-1 and TRBJ1-1; 7 bases fit TRBD1. The CDR3 is 13 residues long. Germline V gene data show CDR1 as DFQATT and CDR2 as SNEGSKA (reference sequence). CDR3 bases: TGTAGTGCTGCCGACAGGGTTAACACTGAAGCTTTCTTT. Its protein is CSAADRVNTEAFF.

This clone showed up many times. The chain has TRBV9 and TRBJ1-3, with D maybe TRBD1 (6 bases). The CDR3 is made up of 16 amino acids. Germline CDR1 reads SGDLS; CDR2 reads YYNGEE. V lost 3 bases to trimming and J lost 2 bases, with 15 bases between them. CDR3 in amino acids: CASSAFLDRAGNTIYF. The CDR3 DNA is TGTGCCAGCAGCGCTTTTTTGGACAGAGCTGGAAACACCATATATTTT.

Only a few counts were recorded for this clone. The chain links TRBV12-3 or TRBV12-4 to TRBJ2-3; the match to TRBD2 covers 13 bases. This CDR3 is built from 18 residues. With 6 bases clipped from V and 4 bases from J, the junction kept 13 bases outside the gene matches. The CDR3: CASSQGTSGRAGSDTQYF. CDR3 sequence (DNA): TGTGCCAGCAGCCAGGGTACTAGCGGGAGGGCCGGTTCAGATACGCAGTATTTT.

This clone was counted at least ten times. The chain carries TRBV12-3 or TRBV12-4 and TRBJ2-1, with D maybe TRBD1 (6 bases). The CDR3 has 12 residues. The V and J ends lost 3 bases and 12 bases respectively, with 12 bases between them. The CDR3 spells CASSLGATGQFF. The DNA of the CDR3 is TGTGCCAGCAGTTTGGGGGCTACGGGGCAGTTCTTC.

This clone occurred many times. The rearrangement joins TRBV11-2 to TRBJ2-1; 11 nucleotides match TRBD2. The CDR3 is 19 amino acids. Germline V gene sequence: CDR1 SGHAT, CDR2 FQNNGV. The V segment lost 0 bases and the J segment 4 bases; nucleotides outside the gene matches: 11. The CDR3 loop is CASSLDSRASGRIYNEQFF. The CDR3, as DNA: TGTGCCAGCAGCTTAGATTCCCGGGCTAGCGGGAGGATTTACAATGAGCAGTTCTTC.

In this sample, this clone turned up many times. This sequence joins TRBV7-2 and TRBJ1-1; D gene uncertain. The CDR3 loop spans 13 amino acids. Trimming stripped 2 bases from V and 7 bases from J, with 11 bases between. Germline assignment: CDR1 SGHTA and CDR2 FQGNSA. The CDR3 bases are TGTGCCAGCAGCTTAATGGAAACAATTGAAGCTTTCTTT. Amino acid sequence: CASSLMETIEAFF.

This clone was picked up many times. This chain links TRBV5-5 with TRBJ2-7, with TRBD1 identical over 7 bases. Germline V gene lookup returns CDR1 SGHKS and CDR2 YYEKEE (reference sequence). The CDR3 runs 16 residues. The V and J ends lost 4 bases and 4 bases, in that order; junction bases with no gene match: 14. The CDR3, as DNA: TGTGCCAGCAGCCCTTCGGTGACAGGGTCTAAGTACGAGCAGTACTTC. Translation gives CASSPSVTGSKYEQYF.

This clone was counted ten times or more. The chain uses TRBV3-1 and TRBJ2-2; D uncertain. Germline V gives CDR1 LGHDT, CDR2 YNNKEL (reference sequence). V lost 6 bases and J 3 bases, leaving 14 bases between the germline ends. This CDR3 has 15 residues. CDR3 coding DNA: TGTGCCAGCAGGGACGATATAGCCTACACCGGGGAGCTGTTTTTT. Translating it yields CASRDDIAYTGELFF.

This clone showed up just a few times. The junction shows a germline mismatch at one end, possibly a read error. V usage is TRBV6-1 and J usage is TRBJ2-1; D gene ambiguous. Germline-derived CDR1 and CDR2 are MNHNS and SASEGT. The CDR3 is 14 amino acids. CDR3 DNA sequence: TGCGCCAGCAGTTTTCCAATCTCCTACAATGAGCAGTTCTTC. Protein sequence: CASSFPISYNEQFF.

V and J are TRBV5-1 and TRBJ2-2; TRBD2 matches at 11 bases. Germline trimming cut 0 bases from V and 6 bases from J; bases unmatched to any gene: 4. Germline V gives CDR1 SGHRS, CDR2 YFSETQ. The CDR3 runs to 16 residues. As DNA, the CDR3 is TGCGCCAGCAGCTTGGCAACTAGCGGGAGATCCGGGGAGCTGTTTTTT. It encodes CASSLATSGRSGELFF.

The chain combines TRBV9 with TRBJ1-5; 7 positions agree with TRBD1. V lost 4 bases to trimming and J lost 6 bases; unmatched junction nucleotides: 10. This CDR3 has 15 residues. The germline V gene encodes CDR1 SGDLS and CDR2 YYNGEE. CDR3 in DNA: TGTGCCAGCAGCCCCGATCCGGGACAGACTCAGCCCCAGCATTTT. It codes for CASSPDPGQTQPQHF.

Ten or more counts support this clone. The rearrangement uses TRBV30 and TRBJ1-2, with a possible D match to TRBD1 (5 bases). Germline CDR1 GTSNPN, CDR2 SVGIG (reference sequence). CDR3 length equals 11 residues. V was trimmed by 3 bases and J by 8 bases, leaving 10 bases between them. The CDR3 sequence: CAWSGAHGYTF. Here the CDR3 DNA reads TGTGCCTGGAGCGGGGCGCACGGCTACACCTTC.

This clone came up many times. CDR3 coding DNA: TGTGCCACCTTCCCGTTTTGGGAGAGGTACACTGAAGCTTTCTTT. Protein product: CATFPFWERYTEAFF. The chain is built from TRBV24-1 and TRBJ1-1; D gene ambiguous. V was pared by 9 bases and J by 3 bases, with 19 bases between. This CDR3 has 15 residues. Germline V gene sequence: CDR1 KGHDR, CDR2 SFDVKD.

The CDR3 DNA reads as TGCGCCAGCAGCTTGGAAGGCAGGGGGTCCCATCGCAATGAGCAGTTCTTC. Its protein product is CASSLEGRGSHRNEQFF. The rearrangement links TRBV5-1 to TRBJ2-1; 7 positions match TRBD1. CDR3 length: 17 amino acids. The junction had 12 bases not matched to a gene; V was cut back by 0 bases and J by 6 bases. Germline V lookup: CDR1 SGHRS, CDR2 YFSETQ.

J is TRBJ2-3 and V is TRBV4-1; 8 bases are shared with TRBD2. The CDR3 has 15 residues. Unmatched junction bases numbered 4, after V lost 0 bases and J lost 5 bases. CDR1 and CDR2 (germline): MGHRA, YSYEKL. CDR3 protein: CASSQDRTSGDTQYF. CDR3 coding DNA: TGCGCCAGCAGCCAAGATAGAACTAGCGGAGATACGCAGTATTTT.

Comments on this clone: The conserved phenylalanine or tryptophan is not found at the CDR3 terminus, so this likely reflects a read error. The rearrangement joins TRBV7-9 to TRBJ2-5, with D maybe TRBD2 (5 bases). The CDR3 is made up of 14 amino acids. Germline CDR1 and CDR2: SEHNR and FQNEAQ (reference sequence). The V and J ends lost 0 bases and 5 bases respectively, with 10 bases between them. This CDR3 reads CASSLAGVRETQYS. CDR3 coding DNA: TGTGCCAGCAGCTTAGCGGGAGTCCGTGAGACCCAGTACTCC.

This clone was counted at least ten times. The CDR3 DNA reads TGTGCCAGCAGCTTGTTGCGGGGAGGGAGGGTAGGTCAGCCCCAGCATTTT. Translating it yields CASSLLRGGRVGQPQHF. J is TRBJ1-5 and V is TRBV5-6; D gene uncertain. Germline V lookup: CDR1 SGHDT, CDR2 YYEEEE. Trimming removed 1 base at V and 6 bases at J, with 20 bases between. This CDR3 has 17 amino acids.